Listed below are T cell receptor beta chains from one sample, sequenced in a study of response to subunit inactivated influenza vaccine. TCRdb itself ran the RT-PCR reads through MiXCR, one entry per CDR3 protein. Here the sample spans about 500,000 distinct CDR3 sequences, approximately 16% being singletons. Here the sequenced sample was CD4+ T cells sorted from PBMCs, taken roughly 24 months after vaccination. The receptor set was obtained from a man aged 45 to 75 who received an inactivated influenza vaccine. Both conserved end residues are part of each CDR3. D genes are given only for firm matches. For some rows the clone size is stated as once, few or many, or as a class when expanded; others skip it.

size: few
D: .
J: TRBJ2-1
V: TRBV3-1
CDR3: CASSRTENEQFF
DNA: TGTGCCAGCAGCCGTACAGAAAATGAGCAGTTCTTC

size: many
D: .
J: TRBJ2-6
V: TRBV11-1
CDR3: CASSRPGANVLTF
DNA: TGTGCCAGCAGCCGACCTGGGGCCAACGTCCTGACTTTC

size: .
D: .
J: TRBJ1-1
V: TRBV5-6
CDR3: CASSQTGIQAFF
DNA: TGTGCCAGCAGCCAGACCGGGATTCAAGCTTTCTTT

size: few
D: .
J: TRBJ2-7
V: TRBV18
CDR3: CASSPNSYEQYF
DNA: TGTGCCAGCTCACCAAACAGTTACGAGCAGTACTTC

size: .
D: .
J: TRBJ2-3
V: TRBV7-2
CDR3: CASSFYADTQYF
DNA: TGTGCCAGCAGCTTCTATGCAGATACGCAGTATTTT

size: .
D: .
J: TRBJ2-5
V: TRBV15
CDR3: CATSFTNLQETQYF
DNA: TGTGCCACCAGTTTTACCAACCTCCAAGAGACCCAGTACTTC

size: .
D: .
J: TRBJ2-1
V: TRBV5-1
CDR3: CASSAGLSNEQFF
DNA: TGCGCCAGCAGCGCGGGACTCTCCAATGAGCAGTTCTTC

size: .
D: .
J: TRBJ1-5
V: TRBV12-3/TRBV12-4
CDR3: CASSLSGGVNQPQHF
DNA: TGTGCCAGCAGTTTATCTGGGGGGGTAAATCAGCCCCAGCATTTT

size: .
D: TRBD2
J: TRBJ2-7
V: TRBV6-1
CDR3: CASSQTPLAATYEQYF
DNA: TGTGCCAGCAGCCAAACGCCGCTAGCGGCGACCTACGAGCAGTACTTC

size: many
D: TRBD2
J: TRBJ2-3
V: TRBV12-3/TRBV12-4
CDR3: CASTISGNTDTQYF
DNA: TGTGCCAGCACCATTAGCGGGAACACAGATACGCAGTATTTT

size: .
D: TRBD1
J: TRBJ1-3
V: TRBV5-5
CDR3: CASRETGSGNTIYF
DNA: TGTGCCAGCAGGGAGACAGGGTCTGGAAACACCATATATTTT

size: few
D: .
J: TRBJ2-2
V: TRBV4-3
CDR3: CASSQEPNTGELFF
DNA: TGCGCCAGCAGCCAAGAACCGAACACCGGGGAGCTGTTTTTT

size: .
D: .
J: TRBJ1-2
V: TRBV10-3
CDR3: CAIKANSNYGYTF
DNA: TGTGCCATCAAAGCGAACAGTAACTATGGCTACACCTTC

size: .
D: TRBD2
J: TRBJ2-1
V: TRBV20-1
CDR3: CSAGLAGSYNEQFF
DNA: TGCAGTGCTGGACTAGCGGGATCCTACAATGAGCAGTTCTTC

size: few
D: .
J: TRBJ2-1
V: TRBV5-1
CDR3: CASSLAPRGGYNEQFF
DNA: TGCGCCAGCAGCTTGGCCCCCAGGGGCGGGTACAATGAGCAGTTCTTC

size: few
D: .
J: TRBJ2-7
V: TRBV29-1
CDR3: CSVAGTARYEQYF
DNA: TGCAGCGTTGCCGGGACTGCACGTTACGAGCAGTACTTC

size: few
D: .
J: TRBJ1-4
V: TRBV20-1
CDR3: CSAKRTVNEKLFF
DNA: TGCAGTGCGAAGAGGACCGTGAATGAAAAACTGTTTTTT

size: .
D: .
J: TRBJ2-5
V: TRBV10-3
CDR3: CAISVAGVQSTQYF
DNA: TGTGCCATCAGTGTGGCAGGCGTACAGTCGACCCAGTACTTC

size: few
D: .
J: TRBJ1-1
V: TRBV18
CDR3: CASSPRRGTEAFF
DNA: TGTGCCAGCTCACCACGGCGGGGCACTGAAGCTTTCTTT

size: few
D: .
J: TRBJ2-2
V: TRBV28
CDR3: CASNHKPRGAPGELFF
DNA: TGTGCCAGCAATCACAAACCCCGGGGGGCTCCCGGGGAGCTGTTTTTT